This TCR beta chain comes out of a study of blood T cell repertoires in COVID-19 (dated by TCRdb to 2019 to 2021). About the full investigation: The collaborator samples originated in the United States, Italy and Spain and spanned the acute and convalescent phases of COVID-19. The material from the prospective study consisted of cDNA or gDNA derived from T cells, B-cell-depleted T cells, or PBMCs. The dataset comprised deeply sampled blood TCRbeta repertoires from subjects exposed to, actively infected with, or recovered from COVID-19. A freely available public database, intended as a resource for researchers studying the immune response to SARS-CoV-2, is where the repertoires were released. Samples came from the ongoing ImmuneRACE study (first 160 participants) plus 1,254 subjects from 6 global collaborators. Nearly every sample came with metadata listing a de-identified subject ID, COVID-19 status, age in years and sex. Where available, HLA class I and class II types were taken from metadata supplied by the sample provider and were not determined by assay-based typing. What the study reported, not specific to this receptor: The quantity of clinical and demographic metadata differed by source and by participant and was supplied without curation.

Whole blood was collected in K2EDTA tubes by collaborating institutions according to the institutions' own protocols. For TCRbeta analysis, collaborators shipped samples in one of three forms: frozen whole blood, isolated PBMCs, or DNA extracted from either of those sample types. This clone occurred once. Which antigen it targets is not known. Base qualities are missing; no much larger clone stands one base away. TCRbeta CDR3 regions were amplified from genomic DNA by means of the immunoSEQ Assay, a bias-controlled multiplex PCR. The paper's processing steps were these. The number of nucleated cells in each sample was estimated from the amplification of reference gene primers within the assay. To quantify the absolute abundance of each unique TCRbeta CDR3 rearrangement, sequence reads were collapsed and filtered. For each sample, productive Simpson clonality was calculated as the square root of Simpson's diversity index over productive rearrangements. Held by TCRdb, this immuneACCESS table contains in-frame sequences only and omits some clones. Under half of the omission traces to an unresolved V gene where checked; the cause of the rest is unknown. Clonal size and the V and J genes are those of that table, whereas D and trimming came from the DNA. The sample profile shows 80,000 or so clones; around 81% of them were found once. The ten largest clones take up 44% of the sample.

The junction carries 9 bases between V and J, which are trimmed by 4 bases and 5 bases respectively. Spanning cysteine to phenylalanine, the CDR3 consists of 13 amino acids. Only CDR3 DNA remains: 39 bases, in frame from the first base. The receptor was derived from a man older than 75 with acute or convalescent COVID-19. The V and J genes are TRBV12-3 or TRBV12-4 and TRBJ2-1; the D segment could be TRBD2, given 5 matching bases. The sample was peripheral blood. The CDR3: CASSWVAHNEQFF. In nucleotides, the sequence is TGTGCCAGCAGTTGGGTAGCGCACAATGAGCAGTTCTTC.